This T cell receptor beta chain was retrieved from a study of tumor-infiltrating lymphocytes in oesophageal squamous cell carcinoma. The CDR3 spans 16 residues. Trimming left V 3 bases short and J 1 base short, with 14 bases between. One entry per CDR3 protein results from TCRdb running MiXCR on the PCR reads. The sample yields 20,000 to 30,000 distinct CDR3 sequences, around 38% seen once. The chain joins TRBV12-3 or TRBV12-4 to TRBJ2-3, with a possible D match to TRBD2 (6 bases). Sequencing was performed on esophageal tumor tissue. The clonotype was recovered from a male donor with esophageal squamous cell carcinoma. CDR3 region: CASSFPGGTGTDTQYF. DNA for the CDR3: TGTGCCAGCAGTTTCCCCGGGGGTACGGGCACAGATACGCAGTATTTT.